The sequence of this TCR beta chain was determined in a study of blood T cell repertoires in COVID-19. About the study: Sites across the United States, Italy and Spain contributed samples from acute and convalescent COVID-19.

Per the original methods: Reference gene primer amplification in the assay estimated nucleated cell counts. Clones were read by immunoSEQ multiplex PCR, and TCRdb kept only the in-frame ones, dropping some. Clone size and V and J calls were adopted from that table, with D and trimming inferred from the DNA. This sample yields roughly 100,000 clones, of which about 88% are seen a single time; under 3% belongs to the top ten. This clone was observed once. The CDR3 sequence is 14 residues long. Germline-derived CDR1 and CDR2 are SGHRS and YFSETQ. The trim removed 4 bases at V and 7 bases at J, leaving 6 bases unmatched.

The receptor comes from a middle-aged man with active or convalescent COVID-19. The material sequenced was peripheral blood. The V gene is TRBV5-1, the J gene TRBJ2-2, with TRBD1 matching over 8 bases. Here the CDR3 DNA reads TGCGCCAGCAGCCTGGGACAGGCAAACGGGGAGCTGTTTTTT. Its protein is CASSLGQANGELFF.